This TCR beta chain originates from a study of response to subunit inactivated influenza vaccine. General study findings and limits: Few new T cells, the authors suggested, are recruited by each seasonal influenza vaccination.

In TCRdb, the RT-PCR reads were re-called with MiXCR into one record per CDR3 protein. The sample yields about 310,000 distinct CDR3 sequences, 20% to 25% seen once. With respect to this clonotype: Its antigen is not identified.

V shed 6 bases and J shed 8 bases, with 16 bases lying between them. Germline CDR1 is MNHNS and CDR2 is SASEGT. CDR3 length: 14 amino acids. The chain carries TRBV6-1 and TRBJ1-4; D possibly corresponds to TRBD1 (5 bases). The source is a man in his fifties or sixties who received an inactivated influenza vaccine. Material: PBMCs from blood, obtained about 19 months after vaccination. The CDR3 region has the DNA TGTGCCAGCAGCCGCACCGGTCGACAGGAAAAACTGTTTTTT. Its translation is CASSRTGRQEKLFF.